Listed below are T cell receptor beta chains from one sample, sequenced in a study of blood T cells in healthy people across ages. TCRdb reprocessed the 5' RACE reads via MiXCR and lists one record per CDR3 protein. The repertoire holds fewer than 950,000 distinct CDR3 sequences, 53% seen once, with under 50% in the top ten. The specimen sequenced was blood. The source of these receptors is an elderly man in good health. The CDR3 runs from the conserved cysteine through the conserved F or W. D genes are given only for firm matches. Only part of the rows carry a size: once, few, many, or a class if the clone is expanded.

abundance: NA
v_gene: TRBV7-6
j_gene: TRBJ2-7
d_gene: NA
CDR3nt: TGTGCCAGCAGTCCTTCCCTTGGGGGTAAGGACGAGCAGTACTTC
CDR3aa: CASSPSLGGKDEQYF

abundance: NA
v_gene: TRBV29-1
j_gene: TRBJ1-2
d_gene: NA
CDR3nt: TGCAGCGTTGAAGGTCTCCAGGGGTCTACTTTGAGCTACACCTTC
CDR3aa: CSVEGLQGSTLSYTF

abundance: NA
v_gene: TRBV7-9
j_gene: TRBJ2-1
d_gene: NA
CDR3nt: TGTGCCAGCAGCTTAAAGGCCAGGGATGAGCAGTTCTTC
CDR3aa: CASSLKARDEQFF

abundance: few
v_gene: TRBV20-1
j_gene: TRBJ2-7
d_gene: NA
CDR3nt: TGCAGTGCCCTCCCCGCTAGCGACTCCTACGAGCAGTACTTC
CDR3aa: CSALPASDSYEQYF

abundance: once
v_gene: TRBV28
j_gene: TRBJ1-2
d_gene: NA
CDR3nt: TGTGCCAGCAGTCAGTCGGGGCGAAATGGCTACACCTTC
CDR3aa: CASSQSGRNGYTF

abundance: few
v_gene: TRBV4-2
j_gene: TRBJ1-5
d_gene: NA
CDR3nt: TGTGCCAGCAGCCAACAGCCGGGCCTAGGGAATCAGCCCCAGCATTTT
CDR3aa: CASSQQPGLGNQPQHF

abundance: once
v_gene: TRBV2
j_gene: TRBJ2-7
d_gene: TRBD2
CDR3nt: TGTGCCAGCAAGACTAGCGGGAGCCCAAGCTCCTACGAGCAGTACTTC
CDR3aa: CASKTSGSPSSYEQYF

abundance: NA
v_gene: TRBV12-3/TRBV12-4
j_gene: TRBJ2-7
d_gene: NA
CDR3nt: TGTGCCAGCAGAGGGGATTCGAGGAACGAGCAGTACTTC
CDR3aa: CASRGDSRNEQYF

abundance: NA
v_gene: TRBV5-1
j_gene: TRBJ1-2
d_gene: TRBD1
CDR3nt: TGCGCCAGCAGCTTGACCGGGACAGCTAACAATGGCTACACCTTC
CDR3aa: CASSLTGTANNGYTF

abundance: few
v_gene: TRBV20-1
j_gene: TRBJ2-2
d_gene: NA
CDR3nt: TGCAGTGCTAGACCCCAGGGGCCCGGGGAGCTGTTTTTT
CDR3aa: CSARPQGPGELFF

abundance: few
v_gene: TRBV5-1
j_gene: TRBJ2-7
d_gene: NA
CDR3nt: TGCGCCAGCAGCTTGCCTAGAGACGGGGACTCCTACGAGCAGTACTTC
CDR3aa: CASSLPRDGDSYEQYF

abundance: NA
v_gene: TRBV5-1
j_gene: TRBJ1-1
d_gene: NA
CDR3nt: TGCGCCAGCAGCTTGGCCTGGAACTTCAATGAAGCTTTCTTT
CDR3aa: CASSLAWNFNEAFF

abundance: few
v_gene: TRBV27
j_gene: TRBJ1-1
d_gene: NA
CDR3nt: TGTGCCAGCAGTTTATTGGGGGACACTGAAGCTTTCTTT
CDR3aa: CASSLLGDTEAFF

abundance: once
v_gene: TRBV6-6
j_gene: TRBJ1-4
d_gene: TRBD1
CDR3nt: TGTGCCAGCAGTGACACAGGGGGCTGGAAGGAAAAACTGTTTTTT
CDR3aa: CASSDTGGWKEKLFF

abundance: NA
v_gene: TRBV29-1
j_gene: TRBJ1-2
d_gene: NA
CDR3nt: TGCAGCGTTGTGGTAGGCTATGGCTACACCTTC
CDR3aa: CSVVVGYGYTF

abundance: few
v_gene: TRBV5-1
j_gene: TRBJ2-1
d_gene: TRBD2
CDR3nt: TGCGCCAGCAGCTCAAACCTAAGACCGGGAGCGGGAGAGCAGTTCTTC
CDR3aa: CASSSNLRPGAGEQFF

abundance: NA
v_gene: TRBV5-4
j_gene: TRBJ2-3
d_gene: NA
CDR3nt: TGTGCCAGCAGCTTCCCAGGGGTAGATACGCAGTATTTT
CDR3aa: CASSFPGVDTQYF

abundance: NA
v_gene: TRBV30
j_gene: TRBJ2-2
d_gene: NA
CDR3nt: TGTGCCTGGAGTCAGGCCCCGCCCGGGGAGCTGTTTTTT
CDR3aa: CAWSQAPPGELFF

abundance: NA
v_gene: TRBV29-1
j_gene: TRBJ2-7
d_gene: TRBD1
CDR3nt: TGCAGCGTTGGGGACAGGGGGTACAATGAGCAGTACTTC
CDR3aa: CSVGDRGYNEQYF

abundance: NA
v_gene: TRBV5-1
j_gene: TRBJ2-7
d_gene: TRBD1
CDR3nt: TGCGCCGGCAGCTTGGACAGGGTAGCGCACGAGCAGTACTTC
CDR3aa: CAGSLDRVAHEQYF

abundance: NA
v_gene: TRBV5-1
j_gene: TRBJ2-7
d_gene: NA
CDR3nt: TGCGCCAGCAGCTTTGGGCGCGGCGACAATGAGCAGTACTTC
CDR3aa: CASSFGRGDNEQYF

abundance: NA
v_gene: TRBV3-1
j_gene: TRBJ2-1
d_gene: NA
CDR3nt: TGTGCCAGCAGACCCTCCGGGACCAGGTCCTGGGAGCAGTTCTTC
CDR3aa: CASRPSGTRSWEQFF

abundance: NA
v_gene: TRBV2
j_gene: TRBJ2-6
d_gene: NA
CDR3nt: TGTGCCAGCAGTACAGGAAACTCTGGGGCCAACGTCCTGACTTTC
CDR3aa: CASSTGNSGANVLTF

abundance: few
v_gene: TRBV7-3
j_gene: TRBJ2-3
d_gene: TRBD2
CDR3nt: TGTGCCAGCAGCCCACCGGGGACTAGCAGAGATACGCAGTATTTT
CDR3aa: CASSPPGTSRDTQYF

abundance: NA
v_gene: TRBV5-4
j_gene: TRBJ1-6
d_gene: TRBD1
CDR3nt: TGTGCCAGCAGCTTGGCCGGACAGGGACGTTCCCTCCACTTT
CDR3aa: CASSLAGQGRSLHF

abundance: NA
v_gene: TRBV11-2
j_gene: TRBJ1-1
d_gene: NA
CDR3nt: TGTGCCAGCAGCTTAGCGGGATCAGTTGCGGGGGCTTTCTTT
CDR3aa: CASSLAGSVAGAFF

abundance: once
v_gene: TRBV12-3/TRBV12-4
j_gene: TRBJ2-1
d_gene: NA
CDR3nt: TGTGCCAGCAGTTTAGGGCGGGTCGGGTTGACAAGATACTCCTACAATGAGCAGTTCTTC
CDR3aa: CASSLGRVGLTRYSYNEQFF

abundance: NA
v_gene: TRBV29-1
j_gene: TRBJ2-1
d_gene: NA
CDR3nt: TGCAGCCTGATCGGCAGGTCCTACAATGAGCAGTTCTTC
CDR3aa: CSLIGRSYNEQFF

abundance: few
v_gene: TRBV6-2/TRBV6-3
j_gene: TRBJ2-1
d_gene: NA
CDR3nt: TGTGCCAGCAGTGAAGCTAGGGAGCAGTTCTTC
CDR3aa: CASSEAREQFF

abundance: few
v_gene: TRBV7-9
j_gene: TRBJ2-1
d_gene: NA
CDR3nt: TGTGCCATCAAGGGGGGCAGCTCCTACAATGAGCAGTTCTTC
CDR3aa: CAIKGGSSYNEQFF

abundance: NA
v_gene: TRBV11-2
j_gene: TRBJ2-1
d_gene: TRBD2
CDR3nt: TGTGCCAGCAGCTTAGTAGGGACTAGCGGGCTCGGTTCGGATGAGCAGTTCTTC
CDR3aa: CASSLVGTSGLGSDEQFF

abundance: NA
v_gene: TRBV27
j_gene: TRBJ2-7
d_gene: TRBD2
CDR3nt: TGTGCCAGCAGACCCATGGGAGTAGCGGGAGTCTCCTACGAGCAGTACTTC
CDR3aa: CASRPMGVAGVSYEQYF

abundance: NA
v_gene: TRBV12-3/TRBV12-4
j_gene: TRBJ2-1
d_gene: NA
CDR3nt: TGTGCCAGCAGTAGAATGCTAGCCGATGAGCAGTTCTTC
CDR3aa: CASSRMLADEQFF

abundance: NA
v_gene: TRBV24-1
j_gene: TRBJ2-5
d_gene: TRBD1
CDR3nt: TGTGCCACCAGTGACCCGCATGGGACAGGGGAAGAGACCCAGTACTTC
CDR3aa: CATSDPHGTGEETQYF

abundance: few
v_gene: TRBV5-1
j_gene: TRBJ1-4
d_gene: NA
CDR3nt: TGCGCCAGCAGCGCAGGACCCGGAGGTGAAAAACTGTTTTTT
CDR3aa: CASSAGPGGEKLFF

abundance: NA
v_gene: TRBV9
j_gene: TRBJ2-1
d_gene: TRBD2
CDR3nt: TGTGCCAGCAGCGTGGGCATAGGGACTAGTAATTACGAGCAGTTCTTC
CDR3aa: CASSVGIGTSNYEQFF

abundance: NA
v_gene: TRBV25-1
j_gene: TRBJ1-1
d_gene: NA
CDR3nt: TGTGCCAGCACCTTCCGGGGGGCTCAGAACACTGAAGCTTTCTTT
CDR3aa: CASTFRGAQNTEAFF

abundance: NA
v_gene: TRBV25-1
j_gene: TRBJ2-1
d_gene: TRBD2
CDR3nt: TGTGCCAGCAGTGAATGGGGACTAGCGGGAGTGACTAGGTTCTTC
CDR3aa: CASSEWGLAGVTRFF

abundance: NA
v_gene: TRBV5-1
j_gene: TRBJ2-5
d_gene: NA
CDR3nt: TGCGCCAGCAGCTTTGGGGCGGCAGGGCAAGAGACCCAGTACTTC
CDR3aa: CASSFGAAGQETQYF

abundance: NA
v_gene: TRBV7-2
j_gene: TRBJ1-2
d_gene: TRBD1
CDR3nt: TGTGCCAGCAGCATCCTTTGGGACAGGGGTAACTATGGCTACACCTTC
CDR3aa: CASSILWDRGNYGYTF

abundance: NA
v_gene: TRBV6-1
j_gene: TRBJ2-1
d_gene: NA
CDR3nt: TGTGCCAGCAAAGCGGACTCCTACAATGAGCAGTTCTTC
CDR3aa: CASKADSYNEQFF

abundance: NA
v_gene: TRBV2
j_gene: TRBJ2-7
d_gene: NA
CDR3nt: TGTGCCAGCATCTATGAACCCCCGTACGAGCAGTACTTC
CDR3aa: CASIYEPPYEQYF

abundance: NA
v_gene: TRBV2
j_gene: TRBJ2-7
d_gene: TRBD1
CDR3nt: TGTGCCAGCAGGAGGACAGGGGAGGTAAACGAGCAGTACTTC
CDR3aa: CASRRTGEVNEQYF

abundance: NA
v_gene: TRBV15
j_gene: TRBJ2-7
d_gene: NA
CDR3nt: TGTGCCACCAGCAGAGGGTCTTTAGGGCAAACCTACGAGCAGTACTTC
CDR3aa: CATSRGSLGQTYEQYF

abundance: NA
v_gene: TRBV6-1
j_gene: TRBJ2-7
d_gene: NA
CDR3nt: TGTGCCAGCAGTGAAGCTGGGGGGTCTCCCTACGAGCAGTACTTC
CDR3aa: CASSEAGGSPYEQYF

abundance: NA
v_gene: TRBV29-1
j_gene: TRBJ2-5
d_gene: NA
CDR3nt: TGCAGCGTTTACCCCTCCTTCGAGACCCAGTACTTC
CDR3aa: CSVYPSFETQYF

abundance: NA
v_gene: TRBV15
j_gene: TRBJ2-3
d_gene: NA
CDR3nt: TGTGCCACCAGTCTCCCTCACTCGGGTAGAGACGCGTATTTT
CDR3aa: CATSLPHSGRDAYF

abundance: few
v_gene: TRBV5-1
j_gene: TRBJ2-3
d_gene: NA
CDR3nt: TGCGCCAGCAGCCCCGCGGGGGCGATTACCTACGGTACGCAGTATTTT
CDR3aa: CASSPAGAITYGTQYF